A single sample gave rise to the 19 T cell receptor beta chains below, sequenced in a study of beta chain features in type 1 diabetes (dated by TCRdb to 2017 to 2018). The library was produced with the immunoSEQ multiplex PCR assay. The entire isolated RNA was reverse transcribed using the High Capacity cDNA Reverse Transcription Kit, and thus expressed TCRB transcripts were sequenced. The table comes from immuneACCESS by way of TCRdb, which keeps in-frame sequences with V and J called. Part of the clones is missing from these tables; in studies checked, under half for an unresolved V gene and the rest for unknown reasons. Recorded for this sample are about 360,000 clones; approximately 12% of them occurred a single time. Of the sample, roughly 0.017% falls within the top ten clones. The sequencing sample was made of naive CD4+ T cells from blood. Read against the paper, the sample's cell subset or site label means: true naive CD4+ T cells. Every receptor here comes from a man younger than 35 in good health.

The chain links TRBV5-1 to TRBJ2-1, with 9 bases that match TRBD2. The germline gives CDR1 SGHRS, CDR2 YFSETQ. J was trimmed by 10 bases and V by 8 bases; bases with no gene match: 4. The CDR3 totals 11 residues. The CDR3 DNA reads TGCGCCAGTTTAGCGGGAGAGGAGCAGTTCTTC. Protein product: CASLAGEEQFF.

This clone turned up a few times. The V and J genes are TRBV19 and TRBJ2-1; 8 positions agree with TRBD1. The CDR3 has 19 residues. Germline loops: CDR1 LNHDA, CDR2 SQIVND (reference sequence). Trimming at V came to 1 base and at J to 1 base, leaving 12 bases not matched to a gene. CDR3 bases: TGTGCCAGTAGTATAGCCCTGGGGCCCACAGGGGGGTCCTACAATGAGCAGTTCTTC. It encodes CASSIALGPTGGSYNEQFF.

V usage is TRBV7-8 and J usage is TRBJ2-3; weak D call: TRBD2 (5 bases). The CDR3 spans 15 residues. Germline values: CDR1 SGHVS, CDR2 FQNEAQ. Trimming took 3 bases from V and 3 from J, leaving 13 bases between them. The CDR3, as DNA: TGTGCCAGCAGCTTGCCGCGACTAACGACAGATACGCAGTATTTT. Encoded protein: CASSLPRLTTDTQYF.

The chain joins TRBV4-2 to TRBJ2-3; 7 bases line up with TRBD2. The germline CDR1 and CDR2 sequences are LGHNA and YNFKEQ. With V trimmed by 7 bases and J by 0 bases, 4 bases remained unmatched. This CDR3 comprises 14 residues. CDR3 sequence: CASNRGGSTDTQYF. Here the CDR3 DNA reads TGTGCCAGCAACCGCGGGGGAAGCACAGATACGCAGTATTTT.

This clone was counted only a few times. This rearrangement joins TRBV28 to TRBJ1-2; 7 bases agree with TRBD1. Trimming removed 3 bases from V and 2 bases from J; junction bases left unmatched: 3. CDR1 MDHEN and CDR2 SYDVKM come from the germline V gene. The CDR3 contains 14 residues. The CDR3 protein is CASSFGGQNYGYTF. The DNA for the CDR3 is TGTGCCAGCAGTTTCGGGGGACAGAACTATGGCTACACCTTC.

V is TRBV28 and J is TRBJ1-2, with TRBD1 identical over 11 bases. This CDR3 region has 15 residues. The germline V gene has CDR1 MDHEN and CDR2 SYDVKM. Trimming removed 5 bases from V and 7 bases from J; junction bases left unmatched: 9. CDR3 DNA sequence: TGTGCCAGCAGTCTCCCCCAGGACAGGGGGCTTGGCTACACCTTC. Its protein is CASSLPQDRGLGYTF.

J is TRBJ2-1 and V is TRBV6-1; 10 nucleotides agree with TRBD2. With V trimmed by 3 bases and J by 8 bases, 10 bases remained unmatched. The CDR3 runs 16 residues. Germline lookup yields CDR1 MNHNS and CDR2 SASEGT. CDR3 sequence reads: CASSDLAGVTSDEQFF. The CDR3 bases are TGTGCCAGCAGTGATCTAGCGGGAGTCACGTCCGATGAGCAGTTCTTC.

In this sample, this clone turned up a few times. The V and J genes are TRBV6-1 and TRBJ1-1, with 10 bases aligning to TRBD1. In germline, CDR1 is MNHNS, CDR2 SASEGT. This CDR3 is 13 amino acids long. The V gene end was trimmed by 4 bases and the J gene end by 4 bases; junction bases not matched to a gene: 0. CDR3 in amino acids: CASSGTGGTEAFF. The CDR3, as DNA: TGTGCCAGCAGTGGGACAGGGGGCACTGAAGCTTTCTTT.

This clone was found a few times. This rearrangement joins TRBV10-3 to TRBJ1-2, with TRBD1 matching over 11 bases. The ends lost 5 bases at V and 4 bases at J; junction bases unmatched: 3. The CDR3 extends over 14 amino acids. CDR1 ENHRY and CDR2 SYGVKD come from the germline V gene. For the CDR3, the DNA is TGTGCCATCAGTCCGGGACAGGGGGTCTATGGCTACACCTTC. Translating it yields CAISPGQGVYGYTF.

The J gene is TRBJ1-1, the V gene TRBV7-3, with no clear D. Per the germline V gene, CDR1 is SGHTA and CDR2 is FQGTGA. The CDR3 is 14 amino acids. Trimming took off 3 bases at V and 4 bases at J, with 12 bases between the two ends. DNA for the CDR3: TGTGCCAGCAGCTTCAGAGGTGGTGGCACTGAAGCTTTCTTT. This codes for CASSFRGGGTEAFF.

A few counts support this clone. This chain joins TRBV5-4 and TRBJ2-2; 8 bases match TRBD1. Germline CDR1 is SGHNT and CDR2 is YYREEE (reference sequence). The CDR3 is 15 amino acids. V lost 5 bases, J lost 5 bases, and 8 bases stayed unmatched. The CDR3 nucleotides are TGTGCCAGCAGGCTCGGGACAGGTGCTACCGGGGAGCTGTTTTTT. It yields the protein CASRLGTGATGELFF.

Only a few counts were recorded for this clone. The V gene is TRBV20-1, the J gene TRBJ1-2; D remains ambiguous. V lost 5 bases to trimming and J lost 7 bases, with 11 bases between them. This CDR3 has 11 amino acids. CDR1 DFQATT and CDR2 SNEGSKA come from the germline V gene (reference sequence). The CDR3 here is CSAAGLGGYTF. Written as DNA, the CDR3 is TGCAGTGCTGCCGGGTTAGGTGGCTACACCTTC.

This clone was seen a handful of times. Other DNA sequences in this specimen translate into the identical CDR3. The CDR3 DNA reads as TGTGCCAGCAGTTCACAGATGAACACTGAAGCTTTCTTT. This codes for CASSSQMNTEAFF. The chain couples TRBV7-3 to TRBJ1-1; D call uncertain. The CDR3 runs 13 residues. V was clipped by 6 bases and J by 0 bases, with 8 bases between them. Germline V lookup: CDR1 SGHTA, CDR2 FQGTGA. Drawing the rest from reference TRBV7-3 and TRBJ1-1, the complete variable domain is GAGVSQTPSNKVTEKGKYVELRCDPISGHTALYWYRQSLGQGPEFLIYFQGTGAADDSGLPNDRFFAVRPEGSVSTLKIQRTERGDSAVYLCASSSQMNTEAFFGQGTRLTVV.

This clone turned up a few times. This chain uses TRBV14 with TRBJ2-1; tentative D call: TRBD1 (5 bases). Germline V CDR1 and CDR2: SGHDN, FVKESK. CDR3 size: 15 residues. Trimming pared 4 bases from V and 0 bases from J, leaving 10 bases between. Here the CDR3 DNA reads TGTGCCAGCAGCCTCACAGGTAGCTCCTACAATGAGCAGTTCTTC. Its protein product is CASSLTGSSYNEQFF.

The V call is TRBV30, the J call TRBJ2-2, with D unresolved. Trimming removed 3 bases at V and 0 bases at J, with 5 bases between. This CDR3 spans 13 amino acids. CDR1 is GTSNPN, CDR2 SVGIG, per germline (reference sequence). The CDR3 nucleotides are TGTGCCTGGAGACGAGCGAACACCGGGGAGCTGTTTTTT. This translates into CAWRRANTGELFF.

V usage is TRBV18 and J usage is TRBJ2-3, with D possibly being TRBD1 (6 bases). V was trimmed by 6 bases and J by 2 bases, leaving 9 bases between them. The CDR3 extends over 13 amino acids. The germline CDR1 and CDR2 sequences are KGHSH and LQKENI. Written as DNA, the CDR3 is TGTGCCAGCTCCCAGGGGTTCACAGATACGCAGTATTTT. This sequence encodes CASSQGFTDTQYF.

The chain recombines TRBV7-2 with TRBJ2-1; weak D call: TRBD2 (6 bases). Germline V CDR1 and CDR2: SGHTA, FQGNSA. This CDR3 is 15 amino acids long. V gave up 6 bases and J gave up 8 bases, with 20 bases separating them. The CDR3 reads CASSYTSSAGHEQFF. In DNA, the CDR3 is TGTGCCAGCAGTTACACTAGCTCGGCGGGCCATGAGCAGTTCTTC.

The CDR3 region has the DNA TGTGCCATCAGTGATCGGGGGAAGGGTATCAATGAGCAGTTCTTC. This sequence encodes CAISDRGKGINEQFF. V and J are TRBV10-3 and TRBJ2-1; tentative D call: TRBD2 (6 bases). V gave up 3 bases and J gave up 6 bases, with 15 bases separating them. The CDR3 length is 15 residues. In germline, CDR1 is ENHRY, CDR2 SYGVKD.

This clone was counted between two and nine times. The chain uses TRBV21-1 and TRBJ2-7; the table's D call, TRBD2, was not checked against the DNA. TRBV21-1 represents a pseudogene. The CDR3 runs 14 residues. Here the CDR3 reads CASHPLVSVGEQYF. CDR3 nucleotide sequence: TGTGCCAGCCACCCTCTAGTGTCAGTCGGCGAGCAGTACTTC.